This TCR beta chain was documented in a study of cytomegalovirus exposure and HLA in healthy donors. Using immunoSEQ multiplex PCR, the repertoire was profiled, and TCRdb retains in-frame clones only, with some absent. The sample holds 100,000 to 150,000 clones, 70% to 90% seen once. Germline CDR1 LNHDA, CDR2 SQIVND (reference sequence). This CDR3 region has 13 residues. V lost 7 bases and J 6 bases, leaving 12 bases between the germline ends. J is TRBJ1-4 and V is TRBV19; a weak D match, TRBD1 (6 bases). Sequences were obtained from PBMCs. This sequence was found in a woman aged 18-29 years in good health and CMV-seronegative. The CDR3 reads CASTPQGDEKLFF. In DNA, the CDR3 is TGTGCCAGTACTCCACAGGGTGATGAAAAACTGTTTTTT.